The T cell receptor (beta chain) described here comes from a study of beta chain features in type 1 diabetes. Study findings and constraints: Type 1 diabetes patients had moderately but significantly shorter TCRB CDR3s in all four CD4+ subsets. PCR, the amplification step, might favor shorter templates, equally in patients and controls. Comparison showed that naive, central memory and Treg TCRB repertoires appeared more similar among patients than among healthy donors.

Comment on this clone: Its antigen is currently unknown.

cDNA synthesis used the whole RNA isolate, giving expressed TCRB sequences. Here immunoSEQ multiplex PCR was the method, and the copy in TCRdb shows in-frame clones only, minus some. The sample shows a few hundred thousand clones, roughly 13% of them seen only once. This CDR3 is built from 14 residues. The V end was cut by 3 bases, the J end by 4 bases, with 13 bases between. Per the germline V gene, CDR1 is SGHRS and CDR2 is YFSETQ. Isolation of CD4+ naive, central memory, regulatory and stem cell-like memory cells was achieved by sorting via CD45RO/CCR7/CD25/CD127/CD95/CD27. The V gene is TRBV5-1, the J gene TRBJ1-1; D is ambiguous. Sequenced input: naive CD4+ T cells from blood. The sequence derives from a man in his thirties or forties with type 1 diabetes. The CDR3 bases are TGCGCCAGCAGCTCCTCCACCGGGAGCACTGAAGCTTTCTTT. This codes for CASSSSTGSTEAFF.